This entry lists 13 T cell receptor beta chains sequenced from one sample in a study of tumor and adjacent non-tumor tissue in lung cancer. RNA was extracted from bulk tissue without any cell sorting. The library came from three nested PCR rounds adapted from ARM-PCR protocols. From the multiplex PCR reads, TCRdb called clonotypes with MiXCR, one entry per CDR3 protein. The data hold about 78,000 distinct CDR3 sequences, with over 75% observed a single time. The material sequenced was lung tumor tissue. All receptors derive from a woman in her fifties or sixties with non-small cell lung cancer.

This clonotype was seen at least ten times. The V gene is TRBV6-4, the J gene TRBJ2-3, with D maybe TRBD2 (6 bases). With 4 bases removed from V and 4 bases from J, the gap between germline ends came to 9 bases. Germline V lookup: CDR1 MRHNA, CDR2 SNTAGT. CDR3 length equals 13 residues. The CDR3 DNA follows: TGTGCCAGCAGTGTGCTAGCGTCAGATACGCAGTATTTT. Translation gives CASSVLASDTQYF.

As concerns this clonotype: Since no conserved phenylalanine or tryptophan closes the CDR3, a read error is the likely cause. The limits of the CDR3 on the DNA are not certain, so only TCRdb's listed CDR3 is given. The V call is TRBV10-3, the J call TRBJ2-5; TRBD2, as called in the table, went unchecked against the DNA. The germline V gene has CDR1 ENHRY and CDR2 SYGVKD. The CDR3 is made up of 14 amino acids, end residues included. The CDR3 loop is CAIGPPGGSETQYI.

This clonotype was recorded a few times. The conserved closing phenylalanine or tryptophan is absent in this CDR3, likely reflecting a read error. This sequence joins TRBV20-1 and TRBJ2-5; 12 nucleotides match TRBD2. The CDR3 runs 14 residues. Trimming removed 5 bases from V and 5 bases from J; junction bases left unmatched: 6. Germline lookup yields CDR1 DFQATT and CDR2 SNEGSKA (reference sequence). The CDR3 nucleotides read TGCAGTGCTCATCTAGCGGGAGGGAGGGAGACCCAGTACCTC. It yields the protein CSAHLAGGRETQYL.

Notes on this clonotype: The CDR3 ends on some other residue instead of the conserved phenylalanine or tryptophan, so this is likely a read error. The V and J genes are TRBV20-1 and TRBJ2-7, with D possibly TRBD2 on 5 matching bases. V lost 5 bases and J 2 bases, leaving 13 bases between the germline ends. The CDR3 has 13 residues. Germline V gene lookup returns CDR1 DFQATT and CDR2 SNEGSKA (reference sequence). This chain's CDR3 is CSALVGEAYEQYL. The CDR3 DNA is TGCAGTGCTCTAGTGGGAGAGGCCTACGAGCAGTACTTG.

Concerning this clonotype: The junction departs from the called germline gene at one end, perhaps through a read error. This chain uses TRBV4-3 with TRBJ1-5; the D is unclear. CDR3 length: 18 amino acids. Germline V gives CDR1 LGHNA, CDR2 YSLEER. CDR3 in DNA: TGCGCCAGCAGCCAAGAGATAGGCGCAGGAGGGAACTATCAGCTCCAGCATTTT. It is translated as CASSQEIGAGGNYQLQHF.

In this sample, this clonotype is medium-sized (0.01 to 0.1%). V and J are TRBV20-1 and TRBJ2-1; TRBD1 or TRBD2 may be the D gene (5 bases each). Trimming took off 0 bases at V and 7 bases at J, with 13 bases between the two ends. The CDR3 has 14 amino acids. The germline V gene has CDR1 DFQATT and CDR2 SNEGSKA (reference sequence). The DNA of the CDR3 is TGCAGTGCTAGAGAGGGGGAAGTAAGTAATGAGCAGTTCTTC. Encoded protein: CSAREGEVSNEQFF.

Comments on this clonotype: The germline gene is not matched at one end of the junction; a read error may be the cause. The genes are TRBV6-6 and TRBJ2-6, with D perhaps being TRBD1 or TRBD2 (5 bases each). Germline CDR1 and CDR2: MNHNY and SVGAGI (reference sequence). CDR3 length: 16 amino acids. The CDR3 protein is CASIKEAYSGANILSF. The CDR3 region has the DNA TGTGCCAGCATCAAGGAGGCGTACTCTGGGGCCAACATCCTGAGTTTC.

This clonotype was detected many times. The chain is built from TRBV20-1 and TRBJ2-5; no firm D call. Germline V gene lookup returns CDR1 DFQATT and CDR2 SNEGSKA (reference sequence). The CDR3 runs to 13 residues. V lost 1 base, J lost 2 bases, and 8 bases lay in between. CDR3 amino acids: CSARAGQQETQYF. For the CDR3, the DNA is TGCAGTGCTAGAGCTGGGCAGCAAGAGACCCAGTACTTC.

On this clonotype itself: The CDR3 does not close with the conserved phenylalanine or tryptophan, likely indicating a read error. The CDR3: CASSLAPTAGNTIYL. CDR3 DNA sequence: TGTGCCAGCAGCTTAGCACCGACAGCTGGAAACACCATATATTTA. This rearrangement joins TRBV5-6 to TRBJ1-3, with D perhaps matching TRBD1 (5 bases). CDR1 and CDR2 (germline): SGHDT, YYEEEE. The length of the CDR3 is 15 residues. Trimming shortened V by 2 bases and J by 2 bases, and 11 bases separated the two germline ends.

This clonotype was observed a few times. The chain joins TRBV11-2 to TRBJ2-1; perhaps TRBD2 as D (5 bases). This CDR3 has 14 amino acids. CDR1 is SGHAT and CDR2 is FQNNGV in the germline V gene. V gave up 3 bases and J gave up 9 bases, with 15 bases separating them. In DNA form, the CDR3 reads TGTGCCAGCAGCTTTATCGGGAAGGCCGGTGAGCAGTTCTTC. Amino acid sequence: CASSFIGKAGEQFF.

The rearrangement joins TRBV29-1 to TRBJ2-3, with 7 nucleotides matching TRBD2. In germline, CDR1 is SQVTM, CDR2 ANQGSEA. The J segment lost 2 bases and the V segment lost 3 bases, leaving 2 bases of the junction unmatched. This CDR3 spans 13 amino acids. CDR3 in amino acids: CSVDSGITDTQYF. The CDR3 nucleotides read TGCAGCGTTGACAGCGGGATCACAGATACGCAGTATTTT.

Concerning this clonotype: Mismatch with germline at one junction end may stem from a read error. The rearrangement links TRBV28 to TRBJ2-7; the D is unclear. The V gene's germline CDR1 is MDHEN and CDR2 SYDVKM. The length of the CDR3 is 16 residues. The CDR3 DNA reads as TGTGCCAGTAGTTTTAGGCCTACATCCAACTCCTACAAGCAGTACTTC. This translates into CASSFRPTSNSYKQYF.

Comments on this clonotype: One junction end disagrees with the germline gene, perhaps due to a read error. This chain connects TRBV20-1 to TRBJ1-4; unclear D gene. CDR1 is DFQATT, CDR2 SNEGSKA, per germline (reference sequence). CDR3 length: 15 residues. CDR3 sequence reads: CSARDPSGAGEKLLF. For the CDR3, the DNA is TGCAGTGCTAGAGATCCGTCGGGAGCTGGGGAAAAACTGCTTTTT.